A single sample gave rise to the 13 T cell receptor beta chains below, sequenced in a study of a mutant IDH1 vaccine in newly diagnosed glioma. The time point here: week 47, end of study. Topical imiquimod was applied with each vaccine dose, which held 300 ug of mutant IDH1 20-mer peptide. The table came from immunoSEQ multiplex PCR; TCRdb's copy has only in-frame clones and leaves some out. This table has around 54,000 clones, about four fifths appearing once. Antigens of these TCRs are unknown. The specimen was PBMCs, collected from a glioma patient whose treatment included an IDH1 peptide vaccine. Receptors were obtained from a woman aged 45 to 65 with glioma.

The chain joins TRBV21-1 to TRBJ1-6. TRBV21-1 has pseudogene status. The CDR3 totals 13 residues. In DNA, the CDR3 is TGTGCCAGCAGCAAAGGACGGGGGGCACCCCTCCACTTT. This codes for CASSKGRGAPLHF.

This chain uses TRBV9 with TRBJ2-1; 7 nucleotides align to TRBD2. The V and J ends lost 2 bases and 6 bases, in that order; junction bases with no gene match: 8. The length of the CDR3 is 15 residues. The germline CDR1 and CDR2 sequences are SGDLS and YYNGEE. This CDR3 is CASSVGLAVSNEQFF. The CDR3 DNA follows: TGTGCCAGCAGCGTTGGGCTAGCGGTTAGCAATGAGCAGTTCTTC.

The chain couples TRBV19 to TRBJ1-2; D call uncertain. The V end lost 10 bases, the J end lost 2 bases, and 14 bases lay between the germline ends. This CDR3 is built from 13 residues. Germline V gene sequence: CDR1 LNHDA, CDR2 SQIVND (reference sequence). The CDR3 is CAISPGINYGYTF. The CDR3 DNA is TGTGCCATAAGTCCCGGGATCAACTATGGCTACACCTTC.

The chain joins TRBV9 to TRBJ1-5, with D unresolved. Trimming took off 2 bases at V and 4 bases at J, with 7 bases between the two ends. This CDR3 has 13 residues. Germline assignment: CDR1 SGDLS and CDR2 YYNGEE. In DNA, the CDR3 is TGTGCCAGCAGCGTGGGAGAAAATCAGCCCCAGCATTTT. Translating gives CASSVGENQPQHF. Based on the CDR3 plus reference TRBV9 and TRBJ1-5, the full variable domain is DSGVTQTPKHLITATGQRVTLRCSPRSGDLSVYWYQQSLDQGLQFLIQYYNGEERAKGNILERFSAQQFPDLHSELNLSSLELGDSALYFCASSVGENQPQHFGDGTRLSIL.

The rearrangement joins TRBV18 to TRBJ2-3; 11 bases agree with TRBD2. The CDR3 extends over 16 amino acids. V lost 1 base to trimming and J lost 6 bases; unmatched junction nucleotides: 6. Germline CDR1 and CDR2: KGHSH and LQKENI. CDR3 coding DNA: TGTGCCAGCTCACCACTAGCGGGGGGGCCTTCGGATACGCAGTATTTT. It translates to CASSPLAGGPSDTQYF.

There are a few counts of this clone. The chain links TRBV2 to TRBJ1-2; 8 positions match TRBD1. Germline CDR1 reads SNHLY; CDR2 reads FYNNEI. Germline trimming cut 2 bases from V and 5 bases from J; bases unmatched to any gene: 7. This CDR3 comprises 15 residues. Written as DNA, the CDR3 is TGTGCCAGCAGTGAACAGGGGGCGGGAGGTTATGGCTACACCTTC. Translation gives CASSEQGAGGYGYTF.

This clone was detected a few times. The genes are TRBV7-2 and TRBJ2-1; D gene uncertain. CDR1 is SGHTA and CDR2 is FQGNSA in the germline V gene. The V end lost 1 base, the J end lost 7 bases, and 5 bases lay between the germline ends. This CDR3 region has 12 residues. Here the CDR3 DNA reads TGTGCCAGCAGCTTAGGGAAAAATGAGCAGTTCTTC. Protein product: CASSLGKNEQFF.

This clone was detected only once. The V gene is TRBV12-5, the J gene TRBJ1-2; D remains unclear. Deletions cut 3 bases from V and 4 bases from J, with 3 bases between. Per germline, CDR1 LGHNT and CDR2 FRNRAP. The CDR3 runs to 11 residues. This CDR3 reads CASGLGYGYTF. DNA of the CDR3: TGTGCTAGTGGTTTAGGCTATGGCTACACCTTC.

The chain is built from TRBV19 and TRBJ2-1; D is unclear. V gave up 0 bases and J gave up 6 bases, with 12 bases separating them. From germline, CDR1 is LNHDA and CDR2 SQIVND (reference sequence). This CDR3 is built from 15 residues. This CDR3 reads CASSIEGNPPNEQFF. CDR3 sequence (DNA): TGTGCCAGTAGTATAGAGGGAAACCCTCCCAATGAGCAGTTCTTC.

The rearrangement uses TRBV1 and TRBJ2-7; TRBD2 is the table's D call, not checked against the DNA. TRBV1 is assigned pseudogene status. The CDR3 covers 14 residues. CDR3 loop: CTSRPYLRSYEQYF. CDR3 nucleotide sequence: TGCACCAGCAGACCCTATTTGCGCTCCTACGAGCAGTACTTC.

This sequence joins TRBV5-1 and TRBJ2-7, with 9 bases matching TRBD1. CDR3 length: 16 amino acids. V lost 4 bases to trimming and J lost 4 bases; unmatched junction nucleotides: 12. Germline V gene lookup returns CDR1 SGHRS and CDR2 YFSETQ. The CDR3 region has the DNA TGCGCCAGCAGCCCACACCGGGACAGGGTAGCTTACGAGCAGTACTTC. This codes for CASSPHRDRVAYEQYF.

The chain has TRBV27 and TRBJ1-1; a possible D gene is TRBD1 (6 bases). Per the germline V gene, CDR1 is MNHEY and CDR2 is SMNVEV (reference sequence). The length of the CDR3 is 11 residues. Between the trimmed V and J ends, which lost 7 bases and 5 bases, there was a span of 8 bases. The CDR3 region has the DNA TGTGCCAGCAAGGGGGGGACTGAAGCTTTCTTT. This sequence encodes CASKGGTEAFF.

The chain recombines TRBV5-5 with TRBJ1-1, with D unclear. Trimming pared 7 bases from V and 5 bases from J, leaving 12 bases between. The CDR3 has 12 amino acids. Germline V gives CDR1 SGHKS, CDR2 YYEKEE (reference sequence). In DNA, the CDR3 is TGTGCCAGCTTGGGTTTGGGGACTGAAGCTTTCTTT. Protein sequence: CASLGLGTEAFF.